The 21 T cell receptor beta chains below all came from one sample that was sequenced in a study of tumor-infiltrating lymphocytes in primary liver carcinoma. The input was approximately 500 ng total RNA; TCR beta cDNA was made from it with a constant-region primer. Three-round nested multiplex PCR performed with slightly modified ARM-PCR produced the TCR beta libraries. TRBV1-TRBV30 forward and Cbeta reverse primers drove the first two roughly 10-cycle rounds. TCRdb called the multiplex PCR reads again in MiXCR, with one record for every CDR3 protein. The sample shows over 100,000 distinct CDR3 sequences, 55% to 70% of them seen only once. Taking about 18-30 mg of unsorted bulk tissue, the authors co-extracted RNA and DNA. Sequenced input: tumor-adjacent normal liver tissue. The receptors stem from a woman aged 55-70 years with primary liver carcinoma and hepatitis B virus infection.

The gene calls are TRBV6-5 and TRBJ2-5, with 7 bases fitting TRBD1. The ends lost 8 bases at V and 4 bases at J; junction bases unmatched: 7. This CDR3 contains 13 residues. Germline V CDR1 and CDR2: MNHEY, SVGAGI. This CDR3 reads CASREGGPETQYF. DNA of the CDR3: TGTGCCAGCCGGGAAGGGGGCCCAGAGACCCAGTACTTC.

Notes on this clonotype: A read error may be the cause here, since a much bigger clone is one base away. The chain joins TRBV11-2 to TRBJ2-1; TRBD2 aligns across 7 bases. The ends lost 5 bases at V and 10 bases at J; junction bases unmatched: 11. Germline V CDR1 and CDR2: SGHAT, FQNNGV. This CDR3 spans 14 amino acids. The CDR3 loop reads CASSLGGTWKEQFF. The CDR3 DNA sequence: TGTGCCAGCAGCCTCGGGGGGACGTGGAAAGAGCAGTTCTTC.

This clonotype has a count of ten or more. This chain links TRBV5-1 with TRBJ2-7; 7 bases map to TRBD1. V gave up 3 bases and J gave up 5 bases; unmatched junction bases: 14. The CDR3 is 16 residues long. Germline CDR1 and CDR2: SGHRS and YFSETQ. The CDR3 spells CASSSTLRAGGNEQYF. The DNA of the CDR3 is TGCGCCAGCAGCTCGACTTTGCGTGCAGGGGGAAACGAGCAGTACTTC.

About this clonotype: A much larger clonotype is one base distant, so this may be a read error. This chain links TRBV28 with TRBJ2-7, with D unclear. Germline V CDR1 and CDR2: MDHEN, SYDVKM. Trimming stripped 3 bases from V and 0 bases from J, with 12 bases between. The CDR3 sequence is 15 residues long. The CDR3 reads CASSFFGSSSYEQYF. The CDR3 DNA reads as TGTGCCAGCAGTTTTTTCGGCAGCAGCTCCTACGAGCAGTACTTC.

In regard to this clonotype: Since the CDR3 does not end with the conserved phenylalanine or tryptophan, this likely comes from a read error. Because the CDR3's place on the DNA is in doubt, the DNA is left out and the CDR3 is given as listed by TCRdb. The chain employs TRBV29-1 and TRBJ2-3. The CDR3 is 13 residues long, counting both termini. Per the germline V gene, CDR1 is SQVTM and CDR2 is ANQGSEA. The CDR3 region is CSVDGGGTDTQYI.

About this clonotype itself: The conserved phenylalanine or tryptophan is not found at the CDR3 terminus, so this likely reflects a read error. The chain joins TRBV11-3 to TRBJ2-1; the match to TRBD2 covers 11 bases. The CDR3 runs to 15 residues. The germline gives CDR1 SGHNT, CDR2 YENEEA. The CDR3 DNA reads TGTGCCACTACCATCGGGACTAGCGGTTACAATGGGCAGTTCTTA. Its translation is CATTIGTSGYNGQFL.

As for this clonotype: As the CDR3 is not closed by the conserved phenylalanine or tryptophan, this likely results from a read error. The DNA is left out, because the CDR3 cannot be placed on it with certainty; the CDR3 is given as TCRdb lists it. The chain combines TRBV28 with TRBJ1-1. The CDR3 is 13 residues long, counting both termini. Germline V gene lookup returns CDR1 MDHEN and CDR2 SYDVKM. Here the CDR3 reads CASRKFPNTEAFA.

The V gene is TRBV28, the J gene TRBJ2-3; 13 nucleotides agree with TRBD2. The CDR3 runs to 18 residues. The V segment lost 6 bases and the J segment 0 bases; nucleotides outside the gene matches: 9. In germline, CDR1 is MDHEN, CDR2 SYDVKM. In DNA, the CDR3 is TGTGCCAGCAGCCCCTCCCTGGGACTAGCGGGAAGCACAGATACGCAGTATTTT. Residues: CASSPSLGLAGSTDTQYF.

This chain connects TRBV29-1 to TRBJ1-1; no clear D gene. Germline V lookup: CDR1 SQVTM, CDR2 ANQGSEA. This CDR3 has 15 amino acids. Trimming removed 2 bases from V and 8 bases from J, with 21 bases in between. In DNA, the CDR3 is TGCAGCGTTGAAATGCGGCAGGTACCGAACGCCGAAGCTTTCTTT. This gives the protein CSVEMRQVPNAEAFF.

In this sample, this clonotype turned up many times. This chain joins TRBV7-8 and TRBJ2-3; 8 nucleotides match TRBD2. Trimming removed 5 bases from V and 1 base from J; junction bases left unmatched: 14. The CDR3 length is 18 residues. Germline CDR1 SGHVS, CDR2 FQNEAQ. The CDR3 spells CASSRKGLDLSGTDTQYF. The CDR3 DNA sequence: TGTGCCAGCAGCCGTAAGGGACTAGATCTATCTGGCACAGATACGCAGTATTTT.

This sequence joins TRBV25-1 and TRBJ2-7; D may correspond to TRBD1 or TRBD2 (6 bases each). Between the trimmed V and J ends, which lost 7 bases and 9 bases, there was a span of 13 bases. The CDR3 covers 11 residues. The germline V gene has CDR1 MGHDK and CDR2 SYGVNS. DNA of the CDR3: TGTGCCAGCACCAAGGGGGGTGCGCAGTACTTC. Amino acids: CASTKGGAQYF.

The rearrangement uses TRBV28 and TRBJ2-3, with 15 bases aligning to TRBD2. Germline CDR1 MDHEN, CDR2 SYDVKM. The CDR3 is 16 residues long. V gave up 3 bases and J gave up 6 bases; unmatched junction bases: 4. CDR3 residues: CASSLGLAGGTDTQYF. Written as DNA, the CDR3 is TGTGCCAGCAGTTTGGGACTAGCGGGAGGAACTGATACGCAGTATTTT.

Points on this clonotype: The conserved phenylalanine or tryptophan is not found at the CDR3 terminus, so this likely reflects a read error. Because the CDR3's place on the DNA is in doubt, the DNA is left out and the CDR3 is given as listed by TCRdb. The chain couples TRBV11-2 to TRBJ2-7; TRBD2 was called by the table and not checked on the DNA. CDR1 and CDR2 from the germline V gene are SGHAT and FQNNGV. Both ends counted, the CDR3 spans 11 residues. The CDR3 sequence: CAGTSVSSLEY.

This clonotype occurred once. This rearrangement joins TRBV29-1 to TRBJ2-1, with D perhaps being TRBD1 or TRBD2 (5 bases each). The V end was cut by 6 bases, the J end by 8 bases, with 11 bases between. The CDR3 sequence is 11 residues long. The V gene's germline CDR1 is SQVTM and CDR2 ANQGSEA. This chain's CDR3 is CSVSVGDEQFF. The CDR3 DNA is TGCAGCGTCTCAGTGGGGGATGAGCAGTTCTTC.

This clonotype was counted once. The chain links TRBV29-1 to TRBJ2-3; 7 bases agree with TRBD2. Per germline, CDR1 SQVTM and CDR2 ANQGSEA. J gave up 7 bases and V 8 bases, and 15 bases lay outside the gene matches. The CDR3 runs to 14 residues. CDR3 sequence (DNA): TGCAGCATTGGTGCGGGAGAGTCCAGGAATACGCAGTATTTT. Protein sequence: CSIGAGESRNTQYF.

About this clonotype itself: Without the conserved terminal phenylalanine or tryptophan, this CDR3 likely stems from a read error. Because the CDR3's place on the DNA is in doubt, the DNA is left out and the CDR3 is given as listed by TCRdb. This chain links TRBV11-2 with TRBJ2-7; TRBD2, the D gene given by the table, was not confirmed from the DNA. The CDR3 comprises 11 residues, both ends counted. The germline V gene encodes CDR1 SGHAT and CDR2 FQNNGV. CDR3: CATSSASSLEY.

On this clonotype: At one of its ends the junction is not consistent with the germline gene, which may arise from a read error. The chain carries TRBV11-2 and TRBJ2-1; D gene uncertain. Germline CDR1 SGHAT, CDR2 FQNNGV. CDR3 size: 17 residues. The CDR3 sequence: CTSSFNPLRSSYDEQFF. The CDR3 nucleotides read TGTACCAGCAGCTTTAACCCACTGAGGAGCTCCTACGATGAGCAGTTCTTC.

Note on this clonotype: One junction end does not reproduce the germline sequence, and a read error may be involved. The chain links TRBV6-5 to TRBJ2-1; 11 bases agree with TRBD1. The CDR3 is 16 amino acids. CDR1 is MNHEY, CDR2 SVGAGI, per germline. The CDR3 loop reads CASSPARTGGGSEKFF. CDR3 DNA sequence: TGTGCTAGCAGTCCAGCCAGGACAGGGGGCGGGAGTGAGAAGTTCTTC.

The rearrangement uses TRBV28 and TRBJ2-6, with D possibly being TRBD1 (6 bases). Germline-derived CDR1 and CDR2 are MDHEN and SYDVKM. The CDR3 loop spans 15 amino acids. The ends were cut back, 7 bases at V and 0 bases at J, with 10 bases in the middle. CDR3 DNA sequence: TGTGCCAGCACTACAGGGCTCTCTGGGGCCAACGTCCTGACTTTC. It is translated as CASTTGLSGANVLTF.

Turning to this clonotype: A read error is possible here, since a much larger clone lies one base away. J is TRBJ2-7 and V is TRBV5-1; D ambiguous. This CDR3 has 13 residues. CDR1 and CDR2 (germline): SGHRS, YFSETQ. For the CDR3, the DNA is TGCGCCAACAGCTTAGGGCTCCAAGGGGAGCAGTACTTC. Translating it yields CANSLGLQGEQYF.

About this clonotype: Since the CDR3 does not end with the conserved phenylalanine or tryptophan, this likely comes from a read error. V is TRBV5-4 and J is TRBJ2-1, with TRBD2 identical over 10 bases. The CDR3 runs 15 residues. V was clipped by 5 bases and J by 5 bases; unmatched bases: 7. In germline, CDR1 is SGHNT, CDR2 YYREEE (reference sequence). The DNA for the CDR3 is TGTGCCAGCAGTCCGGGACTAGCGAATAACAATGAGCAGTTCCTC. Translated: CASSPGLANNNEQFL.